This T cell receptor beta chain was sequenced in a study of blood T cell repertoires in COVID-19. Across the study: In each case, the material was cDNA or gDNA derived from T cells, B-cell-depleted T cells, or PBMCs.

The length of the CDR3 is 15 residues. Losses at the gene ends were 2 bases for V and 5 bases for J; bases not matched to a gene: 9. CDR1 is SGHVS, CDR2 FNYEAQ, per germline. What the recovered Cohort 3 donors had was two negative PCRs, clearance, or symptom resolution. The data were produced by immunoSEQ multiplex PCR, yet TCRdb's version contains in-frame clones alone and is incomplete. The data hold more than 250,000 clones, with approximately 86% observed a single time. This sequence originates from a woman aged 18-35 years who had recovered from COVID-19. This chain uses TRBV7-6 with TRBJ2-7; 7 bases match TRBD1. Sequencing input: PBMCs or T cells enriched from blood (not recorded which). The CDR3 region has the DNA TGTGCCAGCAGCTTATTGGTGGGACAGCAACACGAGCAGTACTTC. It specifies CASSLLVGQQHEQYF.